The 26 T cell receptor beta chains given below trace back to one sample, sequenced in a study of cytomegalovirus exposure and HLA in healthy donors. Amplification used 60 Vbeta primers and 13 Jbeta primers. The protocol was immunoSEQ multiplex PCR, while the TCRdb copy is restricted to in-frame clones and leaves out a portion. The sample gives around 140,000 clones, 72% of which show up once; approximately 4% is in the top ten. The sample comprised PBMCs. The receptors originated from a man over 45 in good health and CMV-seropositive.

J is TRBJ2-7 and V is TRBV6-5, with a tentative D call TRBD2 (6 bases). With 2 bases removed from V and 9 bases from J, the gap between germline ends came to 20 bases. Germline V gives CDR1 MNHEY, CDR2 SVGAGI. The CDR3 is 15 residues long. CDR3 sequence reads: CASSYLGRDSSRQYF. The CDR3 DNA reads as TGTGCCAGCAGTTACCTCGGACGGGACTCGTCGAGGCAGTACTTC.

V is TRBV7-3 and J is TRBJ2-1; a possible D gene is TRBD1 (6 bases). This CDR3 spans 13 amino acids. Trimming cost V 1 base and J 5 bases, with 6 bases left between them. Per germline, CDR1 SGHTA and CDR2 FQGTGA. CDR3: CASSLKGDNEQFF. The CDR3 region has the DNA TGTGCCAGCAGCTTAAAGGGGGACAATGAGCAGTTCTTC.

The V call is TRBV5-1, the J call TRBJ1-2; 8 bases are a match to TRBD1. This CDR3 is built from 17 residues. Losses at the gene ends were 2 bases for V and 0 bases for J; bases not matched to a gene: 9. CDR1 is SGHRS, CDR2 YFSETQ, per germline. The CDR3: CASSFGTGAPSNYGYTF. The CDR3 DNA is TGCGCCAGCAGCTTTGGGACAGGCGCACCCTCTAACTATGGCTACACCTTC.

The J gene is TRBJ2-6, the V gene TRBV4-1; 10 bases are shared with TRBD1. Germline values: CDR1 MGHRA, CDR2 YSYEKL. Trimming cost V 3 bases and J 1 base; bases outside gene matches: 6. The CDR3 is 18 amino acids. CDR3 loop: CASSHEGQGISGANVLTF. In DNA form, the CDR3 reads TGCGCCAGCAGCCATGAGGGACAGGGGATTTCTGGGGCCAACGTCCTGACTTTC.

This chain uses TRBV7-6 with TRBJ2-7; 10 positions match TRBD1. Germline V gives CDR1 SGHVS, CDR2 FNYEAQ. Trimming took 0 bases from V and 2 from J; bases not matched to a gene: 1. The CDR3 sequence is 15 residues long. The CDR3 here is CASSLAGQGAYEQYF. In DNA form, the CDR3 reads TGTGCCAGCAGCTTAGCTGGACAGGGGGCCTACGAGCAGTACTTC. The variable domain in full, completed from reference TRBV7-6 and TRBJ2-7, reads GAGVSQSPRYKVTKRGQDVALRCDPISGHVSLYWYRQALGQGPEFLTYFNYEAQQDKSGLPNDRFSAERPEGSISTLTIQRTEQRDSAMYRCASSLAGQGAYEQYFGPGTRLTVT.

V gene TRBV11-2 combines with J gene TRBJ1-3, with 8 bases fitting TRBD1. CDR3 length equals 16 residues. The V segment lost 5 bases and the J segment 1 base; nucleotides outside the gene matches: 7. Germline CDR1 is SGHAT and CDR2 is FQNNGV. CDR3 loop: CASSPGGLGSGNTIYF. As DNA, the CDR3 is TGTGCCAGCAGCCCAGGGGGCTTGGGGTCTGGAAACACCATATATTTT.

This clone was seen only a few times. The chain is built from TRBV2 and TRBJ1-2, with D perhaps TRBD1 (5 bases). The V gene's germline CDR1 is SNHLY and CDR2 FYNNEI. V lost 11 bases to trimming and J lost 1 base, with 20 bases between them. This CDR3 region has 15 residues. The CDR3 DNA is TGTGCCCGACCGGCCCCAGGGAGGGGTAACTATGGCTACACCTTC. Translating gives CARPAPGRGNYGYTF.

This rearrangement joins TRBV2 to TRBJ1-1, with a weak D call TRBD1 (5 bases). The V and J ends lost 4 bases and 4 bases respectively, with 10 bases between them. Germline V CDR1 and CDR2: SNHLY, FYNNEI. The CDR3 covers 13 residues. CDR3 in amino acids: CASSVQGGTEAFF. CDR3 in DNA: TGTGCCAGCAGTGTGCAGGGCGGCACTGAAGCTTTCTTT.

This chain links TRBV2 with TRBJ1-1, with 8 bases that match TRBD1. The CDR3 totals 15 residues. With 5 bases clipped from V and 1 base from J, the junction kept 6 bases outside the gene matches. The germline CDR1 and CDR2 sequences are SNHLY and FYNNEI. The CDR3: CASSSPTGANTEAFF. For the CDR3, the DNA is TGTGCCAGCAGTTCCCCGACAGGGGCGAACACTGAAGCTTTCTTT. The full variable domain, in which reference TRBV2 and TRBJ1-1 provide the parts outside the CDR3, is EPEVTQTPSHQVTQMGQEVILRCVPISNHLYFYWYRQILGQKVEFLVSFYNNEISEKSEIFDDQFSVERPDGSNFTLKIRSTKLEDSAMYFCASSSPTGANTEAFFGQGTRLTVV.

This clone was seen a few times. The rearrangement uses TRBV10-2 and TRBJ2-5; 12 bases fit TRBD2. The trim removed 4 bases at V and 5 bases at J, leaving 11 bases unmatched. Germline CDR1 reads WSHSY; CDR2 reads SAAADI. The CDR3 has 17 amino acids. CDR3 region: CASSGRPLAGGRETQYF. In DNA, the CDR3 is TGCGCCAGCAGTGGACGCCCGCTAGCGGGGGGGCGTGAGACCCAGTACTTC.

V gene TRBV7-6 combines with J gene TRBJ1-2, with 7 bases lining up with TRBD1. The germline CDR1 and CDR2 sequences are SGHVS and FNYEAQ. This CDR3 region has 14 residues. The J segment lost 8 bases and the V segment lost 6 bases, leaving 12 bases of the junction unmatched. CDR3 sequence reads: CASSPGTERLGYTF. For the CDR3, the DNA is TGTGCCAGCAGTCCCGGGACAGAGCGACTCGGCTACACCTTC.

The rearrangement uses TRBV7-6 and TRBJ1-4, with D unresolved. V dropped 5 bases and J dropped 0 bases, with 13 bases sitting between them. This CDR3 is built from 16 residues. Germline CDR1 reads SGHVS; CDR2 reads FNYEAQ. The CDR3: CASSLRPTATNEKLFF. The CDR3 DNA reads as TGTGCCAGCAGCCTCAGGCCTACCGCAACTAATGAAAAACTGTTTTTT. Full variable domain (rest looked up from reference TRBV7-6 and TRBJ1-4): GAGVSQSPRYKVTKRGQDVALRCDPISGHVSLYWYRQALGQGPEFLTYFNYEAQQDKSGLPNDRFSAERPEGSISTLTIQRTEQRDSAMYRCASSLRPTATNEKLFFGSGTQLSVL.

J is TRBJ2-7 and V is TRBV29-1; D is unresolved. This CDR3 contains 12 residues. V was cut by 4 bases and J by 3 bases, with 10 bases left in between. Germline loops: CDR1 SQVTM, CDR2 ANQGSEA. The CDR3: CSVGKYGYEQYF. CDR3 in DNA: TGCAGCGTTGGAAAATACGGCTACGAGCAGTACTTC.

The chain is built from TRBV6-1 and TRBJ1-1; 9 nucleotides align to TRBD1. CDR3 length equals 14 residues. The V segment lost 2 bases and the J segment 5 bases; nucleotides outside the gene matches: 3. Looked up from germline, CDR1 is MNHNS and CDR2 is SASEGT. The CDR3, as DNA: TGTGCCAGCAGTGAACCGGGACAGGGAACTGAAGCTTTCTTT. Translated, it gives CASSEPGQGTEAFF.

The genes are TRBV7-2 and TRBJ2-7; D might be TRBD1 (5 bases). The CDR3 is 13 amino acids. Germline CDR1 SGHTA, CDR2 FQGNSA. The germline V and J ends were trimmed by 5 bases and 6 bases, with 14 bases remaining between them. As DNA, the CDR3 is TGTGCCAGCAGCCGAACGGTGGGGCGCGAGCAGTACTTC. This codes for CASSRTVGREQYF.

The rearrangement uses TRBV6-5 and TRBJ1-2; no clear D gene. With 0 bases removed from V and 4 bases from J, the gap between germline ends came to 12 bases. Germline-derived CDR1 and CDR2 are MNHEY and SVGAGI. The CDR3 has 15 residues. The CDR3 is CASSYSSGPSYGYTF. The CDR3 DNA is TGTGCCAGCAGTTACTCCTCGGGTCCCAGCTATGGCTACACCTTC.

The chain links TRBV11-2 to TRBJ1-1; no firm D call. The CDR3 loop spans 11 amino acids. Germline CDR1 SGHAT, CDR2 FQNNGV. Trimming stripped 5 bases from V and 5 bases from J, with 6 bases between. In nucleotides, the CDR3 is TGTGCCAGCAGCCTAACGACTGAAGCTTTCTTT. Translation gives CASSLTTEAFF.

This clone appeared a few times. The genes are TRBV6-1 and TRBJ1-1; 7 nucleotides line up with TRBD1. Germline V gene sequence: CDR1 MNHNS, CDR2 SASEGT. The J segment lost 2 bases and the V segment lost 5 bases, leaving 8 bases of the junction unmatched. This CDR3 has 15 residues. The CDR3 region is CASSLGQALNTEAFF. The CDR3 DNA follows: TGTGCCAGCAGTTTAGGACAGGCATTAAACACTGAAGCTTTCTTT.

The chain has TRBV7-2 and TRBJ2-7; 8 bases agree with TRBD1. Germline V gives CDR1 SGHTA, CDR2 FQGNSA. This CDR3 spans 15 amino acids. The junction had 8 bases not matched to a gene; V was cut back by 4 bases and J by 3 bases. CDR3 in DNA: TGTGCCAGCAGCTCCGATGGACAGGGCTTCTACGAGCAGTACTTC. It codes for CASSSDGQGFYEQYF.

The chain recombines TRBV7-8 with TRBJ1-3; D possibly corresponds to TRBD1 (5 bases). Trimming left V 5 bases short and J 2 bases short, with 13 bases between. The CDR3 consists of 15 residues. Looked up from germline, CDR1 is SGHVS and CDR2 is FQNEAQ. The CDR3 region is CASSPAGQAGNTIYF. The CDR3 DNA sequence: TGTGCCAGCAGCCCCGCGGGGCAGGCTGGAAACACCATATATTTT.

The chain uses TRBV7-2 and TRBJ1-3; D call uncertain. V was pared by 5 bases and J by 0 bases, with 14 bases between. The germline gives CDR1 SGHTA, CDR2 FQGNSA. The CDR3 spans 16 residues. CDR3: CASSPKLLLSGNTIYF. The CDR3 nucleotides are TGTGCCAGCAGCCCGAAACTGCTACTCTCTGGAAACACCATATATTTT.

In its sample, this clone was seen a few times. The chain has TRBV6-5 and TRBJ1-5; D possibly corresponds to TRBD1 (6 bases). Trimming shortened V by 6 bases and J by 6 bases, and 18 bases separated the two germline ends. The CDR3 has 15 residues. Germline lookup yields CDR1 MNHEY and CDR2 SVGAGI. CDR3 nucleotide sequence: TGTGCCAGCAGAGCCCTTGGGGGCGAGGGTCAGCCCCAGCATTTT. As protein: CASRALGGEGQPQHF.

The CDR3, as DNA: TGTGCCAGCAGGACAGGGGAATATGGCTACACCTTC. Amino acid sequence: CASRTGEYGYTF. The chain has TRBV6-5 and TRBJ1-2; 8 bases align to TRBD1. The CDR3 length is 12 residues. Germline V CDR1 and CDR2: MNHEY, SVGAGI. After removal of 6 bases from V and 5 bases from J, the junction contained 2 bases not matched to a gene.

The chain has TRBV27 and TRBJ1-2; D may be TRBD1 (5 bases). The V end lost 8 bases, the J end lost 7 bases, and 23 bases lay between the germline ends. The CDR3 covers 15 residues. The germline gives CDR1 MNHEY, CDR2 SMNVEV (reference sequence). The CDR3 here is CASGTAAGRLGGYTF. Here the CDR3 DNA reads TGTGCCAGCGGGACTGCAGCAGGTCGGTTGGGTGGCTACACCTTC.

V gene TRBV28 combines with J gene TRBJ1-5; perhaps TRBD1 as D (6 bases). CDR1 is MDHEN, CDR2 SYDVKM, per germline. Trimming removed 5 bases at V and 5 bases at J, with 13 bases between. The CDR3 totals 14 residues. CDR3 sequence (DNA): TGTGCCAGCAGTCCGTCAGGGGTCCATCAGCCCCAGCATTTT. Its protein product is CASSPSGVHQPQHF. Looking up the rest from reference TRBV28 and TRBJ1-5 gives the full variable domain: DVKVTQSSRYLVKRTGEKVFLECVQDMDHENMFWYRQDPGLGLRLIYFSYDVKMKEKGDIPEGYSVSREKKERFSLILESASTNQTSMYLCASSPSGVHQPQHFGDGTRLSIL.

V and J are TRBV4-1 and TRBJ1-1; 10 positions match TRBD1. Germline-derived CDR1 and CDR2 are MGHRA and YSYEKL. Trimming removed 0 bases from V and 3 bases from J; junction bases left unmatched: 1. The CDR3 consists of 15 residues. For the CDR3, the DNA is TGCGCCAGCAGCCAAGAGGGGACAGGGGACACTGAAGCTTTCTTT. It is translated as CASSQEGTGDTEAFF.